The sequence of this T cell receptor (beta chain) was determined in a study of cytomegalovirus exposure and HLA in healthy donors. Study results and caveats: The study labeled more than 150 TCR beta chains cytomegalovirus-associated. While the bulk of TCR sequences proved rare, some public TCRs turned up in many donors.

On this clone itself: The target antigen is unknown.

V gave up 1 base and J gave up 5 bases; unmatched junction bases: 2. The CDR3 sequence is 13 residues long. Germline V lookup: CDR1 SGDLS, CDR2 YYNGEE. Some clones are missing from TCRdb's copy, which holds only in-frame ones; the method was immunoSEQ multiplex PCR. Here the sample spans hundreds of thousands of clones, 83% being singletons. Sequencing was performed on PBMCs. This chain joins TRBV9 and TRBJ1-1; 7 positions agree with TRBD1. This sequence originates from a young woman in good health and CMV-seronegative. For the CDR3, the DNA is TGTGCCAGCAGCGTACAGGGGGTAACTGAAGCTTTCTTT. Residues: CASSVQGVTEAFF.